This TCR beta chain was identified in a study of PD-1 blockade in classical Hodgkin lymphoma (dated by TCRdb to about 2020). Notes on the research overall: Nivolumab dosing was 3 mg/kg intravenously every 2 weeks, continuing until either disease progression or unacceptable toxicity. To define a peripheral blood immune signature of response to PD-1 blockade in classical Hodgkin lymphoma, the study combined TCR beta sequencing with CyTOF. Overall results and qualifications from the work: Baseline diversity similar to that of newly diagnosed patients was observed in trial patients achieving complete response, whereas significantly lower diversity was observed in partial responders and progressors. Lower diversity was observed in patients in whom nivolumab was started less than 1 year after ASCT, and these patients were excluded from later analyses so that confounding by immune reconstitution would be avoided. Newly diagnosed patients were reported to have lower baseline TCR diversity than healthy donors, and relapsed/refractory patients were reported to have lower baseline TCR diversity still. A significant rise by C4D1 was seen in CD4+ but not CD8+ TCR diversity (p=0.0027 vs p=0.16), with the rise being most apparent in complete responders (p=0.02). The study was limited to a single clinical trial cohort, and causes of repertoire differences, possibly disease activity or prior therapy, remained undefined.

V ends up 4 bases short and J 4 bases short, with an unmatched junction base count of 11. CDR1 is given as GTSNPN and CDR2 as SVGIG, both from the germline V gene (reference sequence). From cysteine to phenylalanine, the CDR3 is 16 amino acids long. Here the CDR3 DNA is all that survives: 48 bases in frame from base 1. The intended sense of this specimen's time point label: cycle 4 day 1 (C4D1), after less than 7 weeks of nivolumab. Every trial patient had relapsed following autologous stem cell transplantation, and prior brentuximab vedotin exposure was what differed among cohorts A, B and C. A total of around 60 patients with relapsed/refractory classical Hodgkin lymphoma made up the trial cohort, and each patient's best overall response was complete response, partial response or progressive disease. Single-agent nivolumab was administered to trial patients in the multi-cohort phase II CheckMate 205 trial. Best overall response was determined by an independent review committee according to the 2007 International Working Group response criteria. Trial PBMCs were obtained immediately prior to nivolumab initiation (C1D1) and on therapy at cycle 2 day 1 and cycle 4 day 1. Peripheral blood was collected in 8 mL Vacutainer Cell Preparation Tubes, from which PBMCs were isolated by centrifugation and then cryopreserved.

Genomic DNA was isolated using the Qiagen DNeasy kit from unsorted PBMCs as well as from negatively selected CD4+ and CD8+ fractions. Amplification of TCR beta CDR3 regions was done by immunoSEQ multiplex PCR with primers that anneal to V and J segments. A synthetic immune receptor repertoire was used to minimize amplification bias, and any residual bias was removed computationally once sequencing was done. As for how the authors treated the data: Custom Python scripts were used to quantify repertoire diversity as the Shannon entropy index. Unsorted, CD4+ and CD8+ repertoires were analyzed separately, except in combined analyses where CD4+ and CD8+ sequences were merged in silico. Clonal expansion was defined as at least a 2-fold frequency increase after treatment relative to C1D1, with a pseudocount of 0.5 for undetected baseline clones. Clones with 0 or 1 copy at C1D1 were classified as singleton clones, and clones with 2 or more copies were classified as non-singleton clones. Clones expanded in unsorted samples were annotated as CD4+, CD8+ or unknown by matching protein sequences in sorted samples from the same patient. Wilcoxon tests on paired samples were used to test diversity changes from C1D1 to C4D1. Imported from immuneACCESS, the table was reduced by TCRdb to in-frame sequences with V and J called. These copies leave out some clones; in studies compared against another copy, an unresolved V gene accounts for under half, and the cause of the remainder is not known. The V and J calls and the clone size are those of that table, but D and trimming were determined from the DNA. The sample records about 85,000 clones, less than 95% of which are singletons. The ten largest clones add up to 2.9% of the sample.

A note on this clone: The antigen it binds to is not known. Qualities for individual bases were not recorded, and no much larger clone is one base off.

Recombination connected TRBV30 to TRBJ2-1; TRBD2 matches 9 bases in the middle. The sample was peripheral blood mononuclear cells (PBMCs), taken before the fourth cycle of nivolumab. The sequence came from a human donor with classical Hodgkin lymphoma. The sequence in DNA is TGTGCCTGGACAAGAGCGGGGGGCGGGATATACAATGAGCAGTTCTTC. This encodes CAWTRAGGGIYNEQFF.